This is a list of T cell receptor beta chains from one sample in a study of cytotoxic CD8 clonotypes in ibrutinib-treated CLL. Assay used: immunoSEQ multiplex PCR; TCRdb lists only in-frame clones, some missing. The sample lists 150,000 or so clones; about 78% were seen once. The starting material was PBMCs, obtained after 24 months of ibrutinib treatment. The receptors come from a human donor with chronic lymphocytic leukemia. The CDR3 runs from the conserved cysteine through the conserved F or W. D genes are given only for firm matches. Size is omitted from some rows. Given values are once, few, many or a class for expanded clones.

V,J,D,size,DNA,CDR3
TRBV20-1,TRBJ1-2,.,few,TGCAGTGCTAGTGGGTGGGATGGCTACACCTTC,CSASGWDGYTF
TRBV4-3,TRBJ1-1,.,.,TGCGCCAGCAGCCGGGGGCCGGGGCTAGGAGCTTTCTTT,CASSRGPGLGAFF
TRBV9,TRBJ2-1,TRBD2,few,TGTGCCAGCAGCCCAGCGGGAGGGCCCCATGAGCAGTTCTTC,CASSPAGGPHEQFF
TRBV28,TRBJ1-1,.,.,TGTGCCAGCAGTTTAAGGGGTTGGCCTGAAGCTTTCTTT,CASSLRGWPEAFF
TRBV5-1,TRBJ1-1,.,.,TGCGCCAGCAGCTTGGGGCCCCGAGGGAGCACTGAAGCTTTCTTT,CASSLGPRGSTEAFF
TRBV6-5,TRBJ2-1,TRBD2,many,TGTGCCAGCAGTTCCTCGATACTAGCGACCAAGTTCTTC,CASSSSILATKFF
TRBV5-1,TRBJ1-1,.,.,TGCGCCAGCAGCTTGGAGGGGCAGTTGGGAAGAGGGGCTTTCTTT,CASSLEGQLGRGAFF
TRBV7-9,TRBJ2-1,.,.,TGTGCCAGCAGCGCCCAGGGGACACCCTACAATGAGCAGTTCTTC,CASSAQGTPYNEQFF
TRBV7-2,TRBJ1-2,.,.,TGTGCCAGCAGCTCAGTTCGATATGGCTACACCTTC,CASSSVRYGYTF
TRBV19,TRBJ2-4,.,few,TGTGCCGCCGGATGGGGGGACATTCAGTACTTC,CAAGWGDIQYF
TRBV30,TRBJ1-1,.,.,TGTGCCTGGAGTGTACGGGTGAACACTGAAGCTTTCTTT,CAWSVRVNTEAFF
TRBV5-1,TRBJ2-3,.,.,TGCGCCAGCAGCTTCGGGGGAACCACAGATACGCAGTATTTT,CASSFGGTTDTQYF
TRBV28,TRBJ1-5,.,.,TGTGCCAGCAGTTTCCCGGGTCTCGGGTCGGGGCCCCAGCATTTT,CASSFPGLGSGPQHF
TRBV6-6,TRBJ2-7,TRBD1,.,TGTGCCAGCAGTTACCCCGGGACAGGGGCCCACGAGCAGTACTTC,CASSYPGTGAHEQYF
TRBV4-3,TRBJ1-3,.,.,TGCGCCAGCAGCCAAGCCCTAAGCTCTGGAAACACCATATATTTT,CASSQALSSGNTIYF
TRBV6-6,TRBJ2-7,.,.,TGTGCCAGCAGTTACTCGGGCCAAGCCCGGGAGCAGTACTTC,CASSYSGQAREQYF
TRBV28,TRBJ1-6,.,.,TGTGCCAGCAGCATAACGGGGGCTGAGGGAGGGATTGGTTCACCCCTCCACTTT,CASSITGAEGGIGSPLHF
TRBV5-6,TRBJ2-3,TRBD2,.,TGTGCCAGCAGCTTGGTCGGCAGACTAGCGGGAGGTTCAGATACGCAGTATTTT,CASSLVGRLAGGSDTQYF
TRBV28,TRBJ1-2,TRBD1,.,TGTGCCAGCAGTCCGGGACAGGGCCAGGGCTACACCTTC,CASSPGQGQGYTF
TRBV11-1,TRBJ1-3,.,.,TGTGCCAGCAGCTTTTTCTCTGGAAACACCATATATTTT,CASSFFSGNTIYF
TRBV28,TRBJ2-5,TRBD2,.,TGTGCCACCTCGGGACTAGCTCAGGAGACCCAGTACTTC,CATSGLAQETQYF
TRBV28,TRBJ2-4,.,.,TGTGCCAGCAGTCACCCATCCAACATTCAGTACTTC,CASSHPSNIQYF
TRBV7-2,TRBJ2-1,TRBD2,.,TGTGCCAGCAGCTTAGGGGCCCTAGCGGGGAATGAGCAGTTCTTC,CASSLGALAGNEQFF
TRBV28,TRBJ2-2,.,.,TGTGCCAGCAGGGGCGGACTAAACACCGGGGAGCTGTTTTTT,CASRGGLNTGELFF
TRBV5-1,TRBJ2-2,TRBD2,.,TGCGCCAGCAGCTTGTCCACTAGCGGGCCGAACACCGGGGAGCTGTTTTTT,CASSLSTSGPNTGELFF